This entry features one T cell receptor beta chain sequence. No antigen is known for it. The CDR3 consists of 16 residues. The germline V and J ends were trimmed by 2 bases and 4 bases, with 18 bases remaining between them. Per germline, CDR1 SGHVS and CDR2 FNYEAQ. This sample is drawn from a study of Ad26.COV2.S vaccination and SARS-CoV-2 variants. For the study at large: The COV1001 Ad26.COV2.S trial arm included the donor. Intramuscular Ad26.COV2.S doses were given once or twice, 56 days apart. Study results and caveats: The analyses of TCR breadth and depth may have understated the size of total T cell responses.

The method was immunoSEQ multiplex PCR; TCRdb's version includes in-frame clones alone and lacks a portion of them. The repertoire holds some 330,000 clones, with roughly nine tenths as singletons. Treatment here: around 19 received Ad26.COV2.S at low or high dose, single or two shots; roughly five received placebo; per-sample allocation not given. The study sampled participants on day 63 after the first vaccine or placebo injection. The clonotype comes from a person between 18 and 59 years old who received the Ad26.COV2.S COVID-19 vaccine or a placebo. The chain links TRBV7-6 to TRBJ2-7; D might be TRBD2 (7 bases). The specimen comprised peripheral blood, sampled in a trial of Ad26.COV2.S vaccine versus placebo. CDR3 coding DNA: TGTGCCAGCAGCTTAAGGGGGGGTGGCGTGTTATACGAGCAGTACTTC. This gives the protein CASSLRGGGVLYEQYF. Based on the CDR3 plus reference TRBV7-6 and TRBJ2-7, the full variable domain is GAGVSQSPRYKVTKRGQDVALRCDPISGHVSLYWYRQALGQGPEFLTYFNYEAQQDKSGLPNDRFSAERPEGSISTLTIQRTEQRDSAMYRCASSLRGGGVLYEQYFGPGTRLTVT.